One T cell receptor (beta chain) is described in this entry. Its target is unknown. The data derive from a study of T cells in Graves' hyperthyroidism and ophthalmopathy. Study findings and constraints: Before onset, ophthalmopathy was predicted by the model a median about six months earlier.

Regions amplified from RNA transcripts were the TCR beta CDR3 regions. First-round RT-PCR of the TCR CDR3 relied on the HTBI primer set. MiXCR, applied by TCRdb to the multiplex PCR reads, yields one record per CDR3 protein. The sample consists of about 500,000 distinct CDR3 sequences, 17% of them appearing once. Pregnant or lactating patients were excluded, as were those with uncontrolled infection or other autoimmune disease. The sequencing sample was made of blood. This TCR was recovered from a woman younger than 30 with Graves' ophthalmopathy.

The CDR3 loop reads CASSEPATDTQYF. The DNA of the CDR3 is TGTGCCAGCAGTGAACCCGCTACAGATACGCAGTATTTT. The chain couples TRBV2 to TRBJ2-3, with D unclear. The CDR3 runs 13 residues. Germline V CDR1 and CDR2: SNHLY, FYNNEI. The V end was cut by 2 bases, the J end by 3 bases, with 6 bases between.